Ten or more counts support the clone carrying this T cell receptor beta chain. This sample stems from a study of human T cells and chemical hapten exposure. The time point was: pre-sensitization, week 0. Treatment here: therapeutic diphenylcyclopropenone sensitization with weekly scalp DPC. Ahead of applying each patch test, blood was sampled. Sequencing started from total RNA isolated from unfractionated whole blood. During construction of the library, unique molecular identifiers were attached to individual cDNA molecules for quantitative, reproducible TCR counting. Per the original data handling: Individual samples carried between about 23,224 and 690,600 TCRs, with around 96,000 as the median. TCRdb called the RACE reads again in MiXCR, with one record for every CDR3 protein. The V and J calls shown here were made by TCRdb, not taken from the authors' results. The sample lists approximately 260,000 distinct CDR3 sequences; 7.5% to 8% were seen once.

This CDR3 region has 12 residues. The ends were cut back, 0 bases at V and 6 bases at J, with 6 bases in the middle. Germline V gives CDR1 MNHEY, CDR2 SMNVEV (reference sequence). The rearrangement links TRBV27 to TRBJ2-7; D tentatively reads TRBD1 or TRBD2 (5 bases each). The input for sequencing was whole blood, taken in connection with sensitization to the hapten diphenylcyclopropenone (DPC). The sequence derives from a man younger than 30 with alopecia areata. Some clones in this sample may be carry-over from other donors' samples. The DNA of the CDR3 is TGTGCCAGCAGTTTATCTGGGGGCGAGCAGTACTTC. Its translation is CASSLSGGEQYF.